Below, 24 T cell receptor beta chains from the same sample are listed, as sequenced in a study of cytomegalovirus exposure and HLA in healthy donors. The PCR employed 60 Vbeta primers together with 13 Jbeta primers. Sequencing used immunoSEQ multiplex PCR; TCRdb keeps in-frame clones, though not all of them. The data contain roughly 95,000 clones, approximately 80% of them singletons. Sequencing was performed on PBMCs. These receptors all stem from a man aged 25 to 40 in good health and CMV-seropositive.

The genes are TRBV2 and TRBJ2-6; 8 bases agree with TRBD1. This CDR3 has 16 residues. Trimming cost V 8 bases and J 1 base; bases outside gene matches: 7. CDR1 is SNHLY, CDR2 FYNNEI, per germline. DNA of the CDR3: TGTGCCAGCGGCGGGACAGGCTTTTCTGGGGCCAACGTCCTGACTTTC. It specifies CASGGTGFSGANVLTF.

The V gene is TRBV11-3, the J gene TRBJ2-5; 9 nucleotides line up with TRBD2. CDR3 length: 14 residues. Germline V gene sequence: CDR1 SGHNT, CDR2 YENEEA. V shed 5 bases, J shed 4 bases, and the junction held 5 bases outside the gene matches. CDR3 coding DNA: TGTGCCAGCAGCACCCGACTAGCGGTAGAGACCCAGTACTTC. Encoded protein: CASSTRLAVETQYF.

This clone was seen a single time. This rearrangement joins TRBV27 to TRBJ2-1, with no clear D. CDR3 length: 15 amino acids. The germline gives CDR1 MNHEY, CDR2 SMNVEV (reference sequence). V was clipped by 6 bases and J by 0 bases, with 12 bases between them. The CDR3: CASRGSLSSYNEQFF. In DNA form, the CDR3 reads TGTGCCAGCAGGGGCAGTCTAAGCTCCTACAATGAGCAGTTCTTC.

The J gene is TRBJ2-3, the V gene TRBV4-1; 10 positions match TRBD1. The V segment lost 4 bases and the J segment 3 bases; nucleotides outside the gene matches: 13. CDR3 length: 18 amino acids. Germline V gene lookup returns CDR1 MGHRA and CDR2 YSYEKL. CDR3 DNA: TGCGCCAGCAGCCTGGCCCGGGACAGGGGTCGGCAAACAGATACGCAGTATTTT. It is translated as CASSLARDRGRQTDTQYF.

CDR3 in DNA: TGCGCCAGCAGCCAAGGTCTAGCGGGGAGCAGCTCCTACAATGAGCAGTTCTTC. Translated: CASSQGLAGSSSYNEQFF. The chain joins TRBV4-1 to TRBJ2-1; 9 bases match TRBD2. The CDR3 is made up of 18 amino acids. After removal of 1 base from V and 0 bases from J, the junction contained 7 bases not matched to a gene. Per germline, CDR1 MGHRA and CDR2 YSYEKL.

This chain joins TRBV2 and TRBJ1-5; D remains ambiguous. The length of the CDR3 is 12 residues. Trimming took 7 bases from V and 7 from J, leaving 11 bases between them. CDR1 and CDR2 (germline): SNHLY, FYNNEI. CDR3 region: CASTPGEQPQHF. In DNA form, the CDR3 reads TGTGCCAGCACCCCCGGAGAGCAGCCCCAGCATTTT.

CDR3 amino acids: CASSQGRLYGYTF. The CDR3 DNA sequence: TGCGCCAGCAGTCAAGGCAGATTATATGGCTACACCTTC. V and J are TRBV23-1 and TRBJ1-2; no definite D call. TRBV23-1 is marked as an open reading frame, function uncertain. Deletions cut 2 bases from V and 5 bases from J, with 9 bases between. The CDR3 is made up of 13 amino acids.

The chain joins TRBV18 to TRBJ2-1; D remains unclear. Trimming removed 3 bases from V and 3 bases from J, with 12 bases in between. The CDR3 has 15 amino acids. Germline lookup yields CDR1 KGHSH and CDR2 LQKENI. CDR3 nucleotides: TGTGCCAGCTCACCCGCATTTGAGCGCTACAATGAGCAGTTCTTC. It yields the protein CASSPAFERYNEQFF.

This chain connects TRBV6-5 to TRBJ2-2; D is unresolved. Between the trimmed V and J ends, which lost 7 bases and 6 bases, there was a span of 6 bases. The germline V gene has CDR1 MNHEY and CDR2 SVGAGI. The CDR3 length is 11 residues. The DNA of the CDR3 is TGTGCCAGCATCGGGTCCGGGGAGCTGTTTTTT. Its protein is CASIGSGELFF.

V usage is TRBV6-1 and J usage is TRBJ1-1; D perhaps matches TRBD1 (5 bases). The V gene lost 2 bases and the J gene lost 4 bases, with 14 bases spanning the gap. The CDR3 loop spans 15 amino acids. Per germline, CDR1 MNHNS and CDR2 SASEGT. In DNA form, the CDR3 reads TGTGCCAGCAGTGAAACCCCGGGGGGTGGCACTGAAGCTTTCTTT. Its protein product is CASSETPGGGTEAFF.

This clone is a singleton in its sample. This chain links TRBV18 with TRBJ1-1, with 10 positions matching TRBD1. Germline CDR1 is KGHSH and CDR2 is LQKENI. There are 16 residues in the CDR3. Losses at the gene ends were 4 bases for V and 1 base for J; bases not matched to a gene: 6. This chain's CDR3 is CASSQRQGAGNTEAFF. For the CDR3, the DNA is TGTGCCAGCTCACAGAGACAGGGGGCCGGGAACACTGAAGCTTTCTTT. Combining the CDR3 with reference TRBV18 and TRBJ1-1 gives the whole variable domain NAGVMQNPRHLVRRRGQEARLRCSPMKGHSHVYWYRQLPEEGLKFMVYLQKENIIDESGMPKERFSAEFPKEGPSILRIQQVVRGDSAAYFCASSQRQGAGNTEAFFGQGTRLTVV.

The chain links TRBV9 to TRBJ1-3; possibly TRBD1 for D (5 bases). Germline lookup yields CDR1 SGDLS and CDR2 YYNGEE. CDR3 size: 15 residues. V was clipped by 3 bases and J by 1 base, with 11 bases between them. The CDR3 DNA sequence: TGTGCCAGCAGCGCAACAGGCGCTTCTGGAAACACCATATATTTT. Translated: CASSATGASGNTIYF. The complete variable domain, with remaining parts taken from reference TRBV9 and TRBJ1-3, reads DSGVTQTPKHLITATGQRVTLRCSPRSGDLSVYWYQQSLDQGLQFLIQYYNGEERAKGNILERFSAQQFPDLHSELNLSSLELGDSALYFCASSATGASGNTIYFGEGSWLTVV.

The CDR3, as DNA: TGTGCCACCAGCAGAGGACGGGACGGAGGGGAAAAACTGTTTTTT. Its translation: CATSRGRDGGEKLFF. This rearrangement joins TRBV15 to TRBJ1-4; maybe TRBD1 (5 bases). CDR3 length: 15 amino acids. The V gene's germline CDR1 is LNHNV and CDR2 YYDKDF (reference sequence). Between the trimmed V and J ends, which lost 1 base and 8 bases, there was a span of 14 bases.

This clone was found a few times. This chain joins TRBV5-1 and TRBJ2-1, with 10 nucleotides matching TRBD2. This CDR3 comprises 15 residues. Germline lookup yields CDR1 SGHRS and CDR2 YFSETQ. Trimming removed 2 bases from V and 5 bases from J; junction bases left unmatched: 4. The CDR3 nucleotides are TGCGCCAGCAGCTTTGGACTAGCGGTTAACAATGAGCAGTTCTTC. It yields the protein CASSFGLAVNNEQFF.

The CDR3 region has the DNA TGTGCCAGCACCGACAGGGGTTCTGAAGCTTTCTTT. This translates into CASTDRGSEAFF. The genes are TRBV25-1 and TRBJ1-1; 8 bases are a match to TRBD1. The CDR3 extends over 12 amino acids. The germline V gene has CDR1 MGHDK and CDR2 SYGVNS. Trimming took 7 bases from V and 6 from J; bases not matched to a gene: 4. Combining the CDR3 with reference TRBV25-1 and TRBJ1-1 gives the whole variable domain EADIYQTPRYLVIGTGKKITLECSQTMGHDKMYWYQQDPGMELHLIHYSYGVNSTEKGDLSSESTVSRIRTEHFPLTLESARPSHTSQYLCASTDRGSEAFFGQGTRLTVV.

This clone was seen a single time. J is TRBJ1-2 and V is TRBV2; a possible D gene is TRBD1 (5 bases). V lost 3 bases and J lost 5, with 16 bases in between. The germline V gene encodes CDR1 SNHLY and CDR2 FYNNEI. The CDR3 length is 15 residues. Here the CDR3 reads CASSEWGASLYGYTF. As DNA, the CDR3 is TGTGCCAGCAGTGAGTGGGGCGCAAGCCTGTATGGCTACACCTTC.

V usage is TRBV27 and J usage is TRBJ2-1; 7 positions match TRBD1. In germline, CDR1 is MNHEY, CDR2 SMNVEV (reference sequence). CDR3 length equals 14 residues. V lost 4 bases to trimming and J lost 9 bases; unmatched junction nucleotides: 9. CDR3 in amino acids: CASSSGQDPGEQFF. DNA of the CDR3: TGTGCCAGCAGTTCCGGACAGGACCCGGGTGAGCAGTTCTTC.

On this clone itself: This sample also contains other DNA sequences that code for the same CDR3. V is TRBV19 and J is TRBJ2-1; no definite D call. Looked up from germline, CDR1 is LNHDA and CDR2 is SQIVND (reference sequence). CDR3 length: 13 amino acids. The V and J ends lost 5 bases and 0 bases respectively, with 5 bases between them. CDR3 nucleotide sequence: TGTGCCAGTAGTGATAGCTCCTACAATGAGCAGTTCTTC. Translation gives CASSDSSYNEQFF.

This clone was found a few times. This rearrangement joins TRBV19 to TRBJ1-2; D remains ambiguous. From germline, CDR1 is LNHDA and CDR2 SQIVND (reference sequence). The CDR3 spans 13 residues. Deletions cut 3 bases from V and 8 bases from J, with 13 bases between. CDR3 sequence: CASSMRLREGYTF. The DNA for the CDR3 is TGTGCCAGTAGTATGCGGCTCCGGGAGGGCTACACCTTC. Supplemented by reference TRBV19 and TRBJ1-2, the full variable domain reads DGGITQSPKYLFRKEGQNVTLSCEQNLNHDAMYWYRQDPGQGLRLIYYSQIVNDFQKGDIAEGYSVSREKKESFPLTVTSAQKNPTAFYLCASSMRLREGYTFGSGTRLTVV.

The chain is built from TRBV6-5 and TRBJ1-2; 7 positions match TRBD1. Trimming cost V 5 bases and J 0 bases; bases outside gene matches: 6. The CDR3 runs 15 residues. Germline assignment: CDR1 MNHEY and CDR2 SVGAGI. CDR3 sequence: CASSITGDPNYGYTF. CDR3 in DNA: TGTGCCAGCAGTATTACAGGGGACCCTAACTATGGCTACACCTTC.

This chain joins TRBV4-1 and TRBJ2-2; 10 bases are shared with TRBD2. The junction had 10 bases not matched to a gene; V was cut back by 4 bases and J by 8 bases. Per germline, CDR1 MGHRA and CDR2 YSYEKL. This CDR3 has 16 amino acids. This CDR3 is CASSPTTSGVTGELFF. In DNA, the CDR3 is TGCGCCAGCAGCCCTACAACTAGCGGGGTTACGGGGGAGCTGTTTTTT.

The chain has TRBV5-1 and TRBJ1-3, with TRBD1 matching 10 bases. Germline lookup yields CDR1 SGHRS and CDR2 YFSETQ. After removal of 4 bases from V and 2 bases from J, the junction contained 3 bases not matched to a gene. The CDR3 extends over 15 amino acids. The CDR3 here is CASSPGQGAGNTIYF. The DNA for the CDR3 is TGCGCCAGCAGCCCAGGACAGGGGGCTGGAAACACCATATATTTT.

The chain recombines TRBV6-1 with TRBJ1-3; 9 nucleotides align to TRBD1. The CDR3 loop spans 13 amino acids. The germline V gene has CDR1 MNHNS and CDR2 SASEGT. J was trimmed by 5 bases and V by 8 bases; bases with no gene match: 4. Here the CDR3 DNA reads TGTGCCAGCGGAGGGACAGGGCGAAACACCATATATTTT. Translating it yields CASGGTGRNTIYF.

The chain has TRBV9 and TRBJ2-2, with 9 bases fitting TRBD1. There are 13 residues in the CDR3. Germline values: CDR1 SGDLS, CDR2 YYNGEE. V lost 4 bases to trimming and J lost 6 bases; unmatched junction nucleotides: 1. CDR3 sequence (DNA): TGTGCCAGCAGCACAGGGGGCCCCGGGGAGCTGTTTTTT. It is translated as CASSTGGPGELFF.